This TCR beta chain was documented in a study of CD8 T cells in Susac syndrome. Sequencing of TCR beta, carried out with a high-throughput approach, was applied to CD8+ and CD4+ T cells from the blood. Controls were drawn from healthy donors and were matched for age and sex. RNA, at roughly 0.45 to 1 ug, was reverse transcribed with random hexamers. With immunoSEQ multiplex PCR, TCR beta CDR3 was amplified across 54 Vbeta and 13 Jbeta. From the immunoSEQ multiplex PCR reads, TCRdb called clonotypes with MiXCR, one entry per CDR3 protein. Among approximately 90,000 distinct CDR3 sequences listed, 80% to 95% were seen once. Sequenced sample: CD8+ T cells from PBMCs. The source is a human donor in good health.

Written as DNA, the CDR3 is TGTGCCACCAGTGGTCTCCCGGGACACCAAGTCCGTTTCTTC. Its protein is CATSGLPGHQVRFF. The gene calls are TRBV24-1 and TRBJ2-1, with D maybe TRBD1 (6 bases). The CDR3 covers 14 residues. V gave up 5 bases and J gave up 16 bases, with 23 bases separating them. Germline assignment: CDR1 KGHDR and CDR2 SFDVKD.